This T cell receptor (beta chain) was captured by sequencing in a study of control samples from healthy donors and cancer patients. Trimming removed 0 bases at V and 7 bases at J, with 17 bases between. The V gene's germline CDR1 is SGDLS and CDR2 YYNGEE. This CDR3 has 15 amino acids. The protocol was immunoSEQ multiplex PCR, while the TCRdb copy is restricted to in-frame clones and leaves out a portion. The sample has under 450,000 clones, approximately 92% seen once. This receptor was identified in a man in his forties or fifties with head and neck cancer. This chain links TRBV9 with TRBJ2-7; a weak D match, TRBD2 (6 bases). The specimen was PBMCs. CDR3 nucleotide sequence: TGTGCCAGCAGCGTAGGCCCTGATGGGGCGGGGGAGCAGTACTTC. It codes for CASSVGPDGAGEQYF.